The 18 T cell receptor beta chains in this list originate from one sample, sequenced in a study of cytotoxic CD8 clonotypes in ibrutinib-treated CLL. TCRdb's copy holds only in-frame clones and misses some; the assay was immunoSEQ multiplex PCR. The sample contains over 250,000 clones, 76% of which appear only once. The input for sequencing was PBMCs, taken at disease progression, from a patient treated with ibrutinib. The receptors shown here come from a human donor with chronic lymphocytic leukemia.

The DNA for the CDR3 is TGTGCCAGCAGCCTCGGGGACGGGAACACTGAAGCTTTCTTT. Its translation: CASSLGDGNTEAFF. This chain joins TRBV7-6 and TRBJ1-1, with a tentative D call TRBD1 (5 bases). The CDR3 covers 14 residues. Trimming cost V 5 bases and J 1 base, with 11 bases left between them. Germline V gene data show CDR1 as SGHVS and CDR2 as FNYEAQ.

The V gene is TRBV7-8, the J gene TRBJ1-6, with unresolved D. Trimming removed 5 bases at V and 10 bases at J, with 21 bases between. This CDR3 region has 16 residues. Germline CDR1 and CDR2: SGHVS and FQNEAQ. The CDR3 spells CASSPGPASLESPLHF. The CDR3 bases are TGTGCCAGCAGCCCCGGACCCGCTTCCCTAGAATCACCCCTCCACTTT.

The gene calls are TRBV28 and TRBJ1-2, with D hard to call. With 3 bases removed from V and 3 bases from J, the gap between germline ends came to 11 bases. The V gene's germline CDR1 is MDHEN and CDR2 SYDVKM. The CDR3 is made up of 14 amino acids. The CDR3 region has the DNA TGTGCCAGCAGTTTGCCCCGTGCGGACTATGGCTACACCTTC. It codes for CASSLPRADYGYTF.

The V call is TRBV5-1, the J call TRBJ1-3, with no clear D. The germline CDR1 and CDR2 sequences are SGHRS and YFSETQ. Trimming left V 0 bases short and J 0 bases short, with 13 bases between. The CDR3 is made up of 17 amino acids. CDR3 loop: CASSLAGQKSSGNTIYF. The CDR3, as DNA: TGCGCCAGCAGCTTGGCGGGCCAGAAAAGCTCTGGAAACACCATATATTTT.

The chain links TRBV4-1 to TRBJ1-2; no clear D gene. CDR1 is MGHRA, CDR2 YSYEKL, per germline. V was shortened by 4 bases and J by 3 bases, with 9 bases between the two germline ends. The CDR3 runs to 13 residues. The CDR3 nucleotides read TGCGCCAGCAGCCGTAACACCGACTATGGCTACACCTTC. Translation gives CASSRNTDYGYTF.

Remarks on this clone: Since no conserved phenylalanine or tryptophan closes the CDR3, a read error is the likely cause. It is unclear where the CDR3 begins or ends on the DNA, so no DNA is shown, and the CDR3 is as TCRdb lists it. The V call is TRBV4-2, the J call TRBJ2-4. The CDR3 totals 11 residues, both ends included. CDR1 LGHNA and CDR2 YNFKEQ come from the germline V gene. CDR3: CASSQGRGTPS.

CDR3 sequence reads: CASHPQPNTGELFF. Written as DNA, the CDR3 is TGTGCCAGCCATCCCCAACCTAACACCGGGGAGCTGTTTTTT. The rearrangement joins TRBV28 to TRBJ2-2; D gene uncertain. The V end lost 8 bases, the J end lost 2 bases, and 12 bases lay between the germline ends. The CDR3 has 14 residues. CDR1 and CDR2 (germline): MDHEN, SYDVKM.

The genes are TRBV4-1 and TRBJ2-1, with 7 bases identical to TRBD1. This CDR3 contains 13 residues. Trimming at V came to 8 bases and at J to 7 bases, leaving 8 bases not matched to a gene. The germline V gene encodes CDR1 MGHRA and CDR2 YSYEKL. CDR3 sequence: CASQGVVENEQFF. Written as DNA, the CDR3 is TGCGCCAGCCAGGGGGTCGTTGAAAATGAGCAGTTCTTC.

This chain links TRBV7-9 with TRBJ1-2; D is perhaps TRBD1 (5 bases). The V end was cut by 1 base, the J end by 0 bases, with 15 bases between. The CDR3 covers 17 residues. The germline CDR1 and CDR2 sequences are SEHNR and FQNEAQ (reference sequence). DNA of the CDR3: TGTGCCAGCAGCTTAGTTTTAGGACATAAGACTAACTATGGCTACACCTTC. Its protein is CASSLVLGHKTNYGYTF. The complete variable domain, with remaining parts taken from reference TRBV7-9 and TRBJ1-2, reads DTGVSQNPRHKITKRGQNVTFRCDPISEHNRLYWYRQTLGQGPEFLTYFQNEAQLEKSRLLSDRFSAERPKGSFSTLEIQRTEQGDSAMYLCASSLVLGHKTNYGYTFGSGTRLTVV.

This chain joins TRBV5-4 and TRBJ2-3, with 16 nucleotides matching TRBD2. This CDR3 is built from 17 residues. V lost 4 bases and J lost 3; bases outside the gene matches: 5. In germline, CDR1 is SGHNT, CDR2 YYREEE (reference sequence). In nucleotides, the CDR3 is TGTGCCAGCAGCCTGGGACTAGCGGGGGGGCTGACAGATACGCAGTATTTT. Translated: CASSLGLAGGLTDTQYF.

This chain links TRBV11-2 with TRBJ1-2; D is unresolved. The ends were cut back, 1 base at V and 4 bases at J, with 10 bases in the middle. The CDR3 length is 14 residues. Germline V gives CDR1 SGHAT, CDR2 FQNNGV. The CDR3 loop reads CASSLVGPVYGYTF. In nucleotides, the CDR3 is TGTGCCAGCAGCTTAGTCGGGCCAGTCTATGGCTACACCTTC. The variable domain in full, with the rest retrieved from reference TRBV11-2 and TRBJ1-2, is EAGVAQSPRYKIIEKRQSVAFWCNPISGHATLYWYQQILGQGPKLLIQFQNNGVVDDSQLPKDRFSAERLKGVDSTLKIQPAKLEDSAVYLCASSLVGPVYGYTFGSGTRLTVV.

This rearrangement joins TRBV15 to TRBJ2-5; 11 positions match TRBD2. The V and J ends lost 0 bases and 5 bases, in that order; junction bases with no gene match: 11. Germline V lookup: CDR1 LNHNV, CDR2 YYDKDF (reference sequence). CDR3 size: 18 residues. The CDR3 DNA reads as TGTGCCACCAGCAGAGACTGGGACGGGACTAGCGGAAGGGAGACCCAGTACTTC. This translates into CATSRDWDGTSGRETQYF. The full variable domain, with the rest looked up from reference TRBV15 and TRBJ2-5, is DAMVIQNPRYQVTQFGKPVTLSCSQTLNHNVMYWYQQKSSQAPKLLFHYYDKDFNNEADTPDNFQSRRPNTSFCFLDIRSPGLGDTAMYLCATSRDWDGTSGRETQYFGPGTRLLVL.

J is TRBJ1-5 and V is TRBV15; D possibly corresponds to TRBD1 (5 bases). V shed 5 bases and J shed 2 bases, with 13 bases lying between them. Germline loops: CDR1 LNHNV, CDR2 YYDKDF (reference sequence). This CDR3 contains 15 residues. The CDR3 reads CATSRGVGGNQPQHF. The CDR3 DNA reads as TGTGCCACCAGCCGAGGGGTCGGGGGCAATCAGCCCCAGCATTTT.

J is TRBJ2-1 and V is TRBV10-1; tentative D call: TRBD2 (5 bases). Germline V gives CDR1 WNHNN, CDR2 SYGVQD (reference sequence). V dropped 5 bases and J dropped 0 bases, with 14 bases sitting between them. The length of the CDR3 is 16 residues. CDR3 sequence reads: CASSSSADPSYNEQFF. Here the CDR3 DNA reads TGCGCCAGCAGTTCCTCAGCGGATCCCTCCTACAATGAGCAGTTCTTC.

This sequence joins TRBV7-9 and TRBJ2-7; the D gene is possibly TRBD1 (6 bases). This CDR3 comprises 12 residues. Germline assignment: CDR1 SEHNR and CDR2 FQNEAQ (reference sequence). V gave up 5 bases and J gave up 7 bases, with 12 bases separating them. Here the CDR3 DNA reads TGTGCCAGCAGCATACAGGGCGGGGAGCAGTACTTC. As protein: CASSIQGGEQYF.

This chain joins TRBV18 and TRBJ1-5; D is perhaps TRBD1 (6 bases). The CDR3 sequence is 14 residues long. The V and J ends lost 0 bases and 4 bases respectively, with 7 bases between them. From germline, CDR1 is KGHSH and CDR2 LQKENI. For the CDR3, the DNA is TGTGCCAGCTCACCACCGACAGGTAATCAGCCCCAGCATTTT. This translates into CASSPPTGNQPQHF.

This clone occurred a few times. The chain carries TRBV10-3 and TRBJ2-1; D might be TRBD2 (5 bases). V lost 4 bases and J 5 bases, leaving 15 bases between the germline ends. The CDR3 has 15 amino acids. Germline CDR1 and CDR2: ENHRY and SYGVKD. CDR3 nucleotides: TGTGCCATCAGTGTTCCGGGATCGCTCCACAATGAGCAGTTCTTC. Translating gives CAISVPGSLHNEQFF.

For the CDR3, the DNA is TGTGCCAGTAGTATCTCTGGGGTAGCTAACTATGGCTACACCTTC. Translated, it gives CASSISGVANYGYTF. This chain connects TRBV19 to TRBJ1-2; no clear D. Germline V gene data show CDR1 as LNHDA and CDR2 as SQIVND (reference sequence). The V end was cut by 3 bases, the J end by 0 bases, with 11 bases between. The CDR3 has 15 amino acids.